The following is a TCR beta chain sequence with its context. This CDR3 has 14 amino acids. Germline-derived CDR1 and CDR2 are MNHEY and SMNVEV (reference sequence). Trimming pared 0 bases from V and 3 bases from J, leaving 8 bases between. The data belong to a study of blood T cell repertoires in COVID-19. As for the study in general: Sources were T cells, B-cell-depleted T cells, or PBMCs; the material itself was cDNA or gDNA.

This table comes from immunoSEQ multiplex PCR, and its TCRdb copy is limited to in-frame clones, with some not included. The repertoire holds 200,000 to 250,000 clones, with approximately 82% as singletons. The chain combines TRBV27 with TRBJ1-1; possible D gene TRBD1, 6 bases. The TCR originated in a woman between 18 and 29 years old with acute or convalescent COVID-19. Material for sequencing was peripheral blood. CDR3 in DNA: TGTGCCAGCAGTTTATCTGGGGGCTACACTGAAGCTTTCTTT. It yields the protein CASSLSGGYTEAFF.